This T cell receptor (beta chain) was sequenced in a study of blood T cell repertoires in COVID-19. About the study: Acute and convalescent COVID-19 samples came from the United States, Italy and Spain. PBMCs, B-cell-depleted T cells, or T cells were the source of the cDNA or gDNA that made up the material.

Original handling: Reference gene primer amplification gave estimated nucleated cell counts. Sequencing used immunoSEQ multiplex PCR; TCRdb keeps in-frame clones, though not all of them. V and J calls and clone size are given by that table; D and trimming were obtained from the DNA. The sample lists about 160,000 clones; around 92% were seen once. Per the germline V gene, CDR1 is SGHAT and CDR2 is FQDESV (reference sequence). The V gene lost 5 bases and the J gene lost 3 bases, with 9 bases spanning the gap. The CDR3 is 13 amino acids. The sample comprised peripheral blood. The V gene is TRBV11-1, the J gene TRBJ2-3; D gene unclear. This receptor was obtained from a man in his fifties or sixties with acute or convalescent COVID-19. CDR3 sequence: CASSTATTDTQYF. As DNA, the CDR3 is TGTGCCAGCAGCACCGCCACAACAGATACGCAGTATTTT.